What follows is one TCR beta chain and its context. CDR1 and CDR2 (germline): WSHSY, SAAADI. V was cut by 2 bases and J by 2 bases, with 7 bases left in between. The CDR3 extends over 13 amino acids. Assay: immunoSEQ multiplex PCR; the TCRdb copy retains only in-frame clones and omits some. The sample includes 130,000 or so clones, 85% to 90% of them seen just once. This entry belongs to a study of control samples from healthy donors and cancer patients. The clonotype originates from a man aged 50 to 59 with head and neck cancer. The rearrangement joins TRBV10-2 to TRBJ2-7; D call uncertain. Sequencing used PBMCs. The CDR3 here is CASSETATYEQYF. The CDR3 DNA sequence: TGCGCCAGCAGTGAGACAGCTACCTACGAGCAGTACTTC.